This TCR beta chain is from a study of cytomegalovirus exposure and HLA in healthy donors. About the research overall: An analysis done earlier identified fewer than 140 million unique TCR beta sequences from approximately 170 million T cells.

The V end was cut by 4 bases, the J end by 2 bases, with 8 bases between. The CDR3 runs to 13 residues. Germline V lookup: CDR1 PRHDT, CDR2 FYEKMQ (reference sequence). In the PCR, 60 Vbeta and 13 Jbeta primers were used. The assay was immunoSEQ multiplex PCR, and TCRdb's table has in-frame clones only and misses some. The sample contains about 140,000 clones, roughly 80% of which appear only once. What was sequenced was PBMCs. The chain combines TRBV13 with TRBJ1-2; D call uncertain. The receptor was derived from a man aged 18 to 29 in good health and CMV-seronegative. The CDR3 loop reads CASSSPGNYGYTF. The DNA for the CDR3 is TGTGCCAGCAGCTCCCCAGGAAACTATGGCTACACCTTC.